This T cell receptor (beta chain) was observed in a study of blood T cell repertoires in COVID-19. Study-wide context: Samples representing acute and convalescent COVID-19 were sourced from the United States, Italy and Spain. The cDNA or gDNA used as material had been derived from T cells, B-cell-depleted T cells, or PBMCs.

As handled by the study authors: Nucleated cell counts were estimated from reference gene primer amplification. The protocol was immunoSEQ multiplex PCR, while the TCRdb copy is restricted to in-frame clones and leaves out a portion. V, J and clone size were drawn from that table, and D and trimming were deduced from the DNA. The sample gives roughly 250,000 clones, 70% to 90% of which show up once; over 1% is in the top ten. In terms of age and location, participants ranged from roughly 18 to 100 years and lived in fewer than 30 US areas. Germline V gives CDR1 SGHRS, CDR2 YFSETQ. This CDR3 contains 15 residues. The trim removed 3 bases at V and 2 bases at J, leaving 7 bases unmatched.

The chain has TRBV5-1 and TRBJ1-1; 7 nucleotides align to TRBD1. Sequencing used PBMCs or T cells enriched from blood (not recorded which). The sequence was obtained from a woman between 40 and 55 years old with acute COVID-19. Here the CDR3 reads CASSSLDRTNTEAFF. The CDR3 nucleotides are TGCGCCAGCAGCTCGTTGGACAGGACCAACACTGAAGCTTTCTTT. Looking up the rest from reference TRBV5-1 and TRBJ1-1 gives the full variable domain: KAGVTQTPRYLIKTRGQQVTLSCSPISGHRSVSWYQQTPGQGLQFLFEYFSETQRNKGNFPGRFSGRQFSNSRSEMNVSTLELGDSALYLCASSSLDRTNTEAFFGQGTRLTVV.